These 15 T cell receptor beta chains were sequenced from one sample in a study of blood T cells in healthy people across ages. A second PCR of about 7 to 12 cycles used a sample-barcoded 5' primer and a J-beta primer mix. TCRdb reanalysed the 5' RACE reads using MiXCR and keeps one entry per CDR3 protein. Altogether 850,000 to 1,000,000 distinct CDR3 sequences are present, about 53% being singletons, with the ten largest covering about 22%. Source material: blood. All receptors come from a woman aged 60-75 years in good health.

This chain uses TRBV12-3 or TRBV12-4 with TRBJ2-5, with 8 bases matching TRBD1. With 5 bases clipped from V and 2 bases from J, the junction kept 4 bases outside the gene matches. The CDR3 loop spans 14 amino acids. The CDR3 DNA is TGTGCCAGCAGTGCCCGACAGGGGCAAGAGACCCAGTACTTC. Protein product: CASSARQGQETQYF.

The rearrangement uses TRBV29-1 and TRBJ2-3, with TRBD2 matching 8 bases. The CDR3 loop spans 14 amino acids. Germline trimming cut 1 base from V and 8 bases from J; bases unmatched to any gene: 8. Germline V lookup: CDR1 SQVTM, CDR2 ANQGSEA. CDR3 coding DNA: TGCAGCGTTGAAGTGGGCAGCGGGAGATCTACGCAGTATTTT. It yields the protein CSVEVGSGRSTQYF.

The chain recombines TRBV29-1 with TRBJ2-1; TRBD1 is a possible D gene (5 bases). This CDR3 is built from 13 residues. Trimming took 5 bases from V and 3 from J, leaving 11 bases between them. Germline lookup yields CDR1 SQVTM and CDR2 ANQGSEA. DNA for the CDR3: TGCAGCGTTCGCAGGGTGGGCTACAATGAGCAGTTCTTC. This encodes CSVRRVGYNEQFF.

The rearrangement uses TRBV4-2 and TRBJ1-2; D gene unclear. With 4 bases removed from V and 3 bases from J, the gap between germline ends came to 12 bases. This CDR3 has 14 amino acids. Germline CDR1 reads LGHNA; CDR2 reads YNFKEQ. The CDR3 DNA reads as TGTGCCAGCAGCCCAAGGGAGGGAGACTATGGCTACACCTTC. This encodes CASSPREGDYGYTF.

The chain couples TRBV7-2 to TRBJ2-3; D may be TRBD1 (7 bases). Germline V CDR1 and CDR2: SGHTA, FQGNSA. Trimming left V 5 bases short and J 3 bases short, with 15 bases between. The CDR3 loop spans 15 amino acids. The CDR3 DNA reads as TGTGCCAGCAGCAAAGGGCAGGGGGGTACAGATACGCAGTATTTT. It encodes CASSKGQGGTDTQYF.

This clonotype has more than one count but fewer than ten. This sequence joins TRBV7-2 and TRBJ2-3; D perhaps matches TRBD1 (5 bases). V was trimmed by 3 bases and J by 0 bases, leaving 13 bases between them. Per germline, CDR1 SGHTA and CDR2 FQGNSA. The CDR3 sequence is 16 residues long. Here the CDR3 reads CASSFGDRISTDTQYF. As DNA, the CDR3 is TGTGCCAGCAGCTTTGGAGACAGAATTAGCACAGATACGCAGTATTTT.

The chain joins TRBV21-1 to TRBJ2-4. TRBV21-1 is a listed pseudogene. CDR3 length equals 16 residues. The CDR3 loop reads CASLSCKDLAKNIQYF. The CDR3 DNA follows: TGTGCCAGCCTATCTTGTAAGGATTTAGCCAAAAACATTCAGTACTTC.

This clonotype was observed a few times. The rearrangement uses TRBV27 and TRBJ2-3, with D uncertain. With 2 bases removed from V and 0 bases from J, the gap between germline ends came to 9 bases. Germline-derived CDR1 and CDR2 are MNHEY and SMNVEV (reference sequence). The CDR3 has 15 amino acids. CDR3 sequence (DNA): TGTGCCAGCAGTTTAAGGGCGGTTAGCACAGATACGCAGTATTTT. Protein: CASSLRAVSTDTQYF.

This chain joins TRBV7-2 and TRBJ1-6; no clear D. The V end was cut by 5 bases, the J end by 7 bases, with 12 bases between. Germline V lookup: CDR1 SGHTA, CDR2 FQGNSA. The CDR3 sequence is 14 residues long. The CDR3 loop reads CASSLQSRNSPLHF. The CDR3 DNA reads as TGTGCCAGCAGCCTACAATCGAGGAATTCACCCCTCCACTTT.

The chain carries TRBV9 and TRBJ2-4, with D maybe TRBD1 (5 bases). Trimming removed 0 bases at V and 9 bases at J, with 10 bases between. Germline CDR1 is SGDLS and CDR2 is YYNGEE. The CDR3 sequence is 13 residues long. For the CDR3, the DNA is TGTGCCAGCAGCGTAGAGGGGAAGGGCATTCAGTACTTC. Residues: CASSVEGKGIQYF.

This sequence joins TRBV4-1 and TRBJ1-2; TRBD1 matches at 10 bases. CDR1 is MGHRA, CDR2 YSYEKL, per germline. With 3 bases clipped from V and 5 bases from J, the junction kept 9 bases outside the gene matches. The CDR3 sequence is 16 residues long. CDR3 bases: TGCGCCAGCAGCCACGCCGCCGGGACAGGGGTTTATGGCTACACCTTC. It yields the protein CASSHAAGTGVYGYTF.

The table lists this clonotype with a few counts. The V gene is TRBV28, the J gene TRBJ2-5, with TRBD2 matching over 8 bases. The V segment lost 8 bases and the J segment 4 bases; nucleotides outside the gene matches: 3. CDR3 length: 12 residues. Germline-derived CDR1 and CDR2 are MDHEN and SYDVKM. CDR3 DNA: TGTGCCAGCCGGGGGGGTCTAGAGACCCAGTACTTC. Residues: CASRGGLETQYF.

This clonotype showed up just once. The V and J genes are TRBV19 and TRBJ2-5, with TRBD1 identical over 8 bases. This CDR3 region has 14 residues. Germline V gene data show CDR1 as LNHDA and CDR2 as SQIVND (reference sequence). Trimming cost V 6 bases and J 6 bases; bases outside gene matches: 9. CDR3 residues: CASRMAGGAKTQYF. The DNA of the CDR3 is TGTGCCAGTAGGATGGCAGGGGGCGCGAAGACCCAGTACTTC.

This chain links TRBV24-1 with TRBJ2-3, with D possibly matching TRBD1 (6 bases). Trimming left V 5 bases short and J 0 bases short, with 20 bases between. Germline assignment: CDR1 KGHDR and CDR2 SFDVKD. The CDR3 contains 18 residues. The CDR3 here is CATSGGLGQGSSTDTQYF. DNA of the CDR3: TGTGCCACCAGTGGGGGGCTGGGGCAGGGCTCTAGCACAGATACGCAGTATTTT.

The chain has TRBV4-2 and TRBJ2-1; D is ambiguous. The V gene's germline CDR1 is LGHNA and CDR2 YNFKEQ. V was pared by 0 bases and J by 7 bases, with 16 bases between. The CDR3 has 16 amino acids. The CDR3 bases are TGTGCCAGCAGCCAAGATCGCCGAATTGTTTCGAATGAGCAGTTCTTC. Translation: CASSQDRRIVSNEQFF.